The T cell receptor (beta chain) described here comes from a study of blood T cell repertoires in COVID-19. Overall study: Material from acute and convalescent COVID-19 was sourced from the United States, Italy and Spain. The analysed material was cDNA or gDNA that came from T cells, B-cell-depleted T cells, or PBMCs.

With 3 bases removed from V and 8 bases from J, the gap between germline ends came to 13 bases. Germline loops: CDR1 LNHDA, CDR2 SQIVND (reference sequence). The CDR3 extends over 13 amino acids. In the original analysis: Amplification of reference gene primers was used by the study to estimate nucleated cell counts. Data came from immunoSEQ multiplex PCR; TCRdb stores just in-frame clones and leaves some out. The V and J calls and the clone size are those of that table, but D and trimming were determined from the DNA. The table lists under 200,000 clones, approximately 90% of them singletons, with approximately 2.2% in the top ten.

Sequenced material: peripheral blood. This receptor was identified in a man in his late teens or twenties with acute or convalescent COVID-19. The J gene is TRBJ1-1, the V gene TRBV19; D gene uncertain. CDR3 amino acids: CASSIGLLMEAFF. In DNA form, the CDR3 reads TGTGCCAGTAGTATCGGACTCTTAATGGAAGCTTTCTTT.